These 14 T cell receptor beta chains share one sample of origin, sequenced in a study of T cells in Graves' hyperthyroidism and ophthalmopathy (dated by TCRdb to about 2019). The method was multiplex PCR. The sample was run on an Illumina HiSeq 2000. The TCR beta CDR3 regions were amplified from RNA transcripts. The first round of RT-PCR for the TCR CDR3 was performed with the HTBI primer set and the Qiagen OneStep RT-PCR kit. Starting from the raw public reads, TCRdb applied fastp trimming at Q25, assembled clones with MiXCR and retained in-frame beta chains. Rows matching on CDR3 protein sequence are summarized as one entry with the most common DNA and genes. This sample comprises under 500,000 distinct CDR3 sequences, over 11% of them detected only once. Of the sample, 25% to 30% is held by the ten largest clones. The sequencing sample was made of blood. The receptors here all came from a man aged 45-65 years with Graves' ophthalmopathy.

This clonotype was counted many times. J is TRBJ1-1 and V is TRBV3-1, with a weak D call TRBD1 (5 bases). The ends were cut back, 4 bases at V and 9 bases at J, with 15 bases in the middle. Germline assignment: CDR1 LGHDT and CDR2 YNNKEL (reference sequence). This CDR3 region has 13 residues. This CDR3 is CASSPLGGTKAFF. DNA of the CDR3: TGTGCCAGCAGCCCGTTGGGAGGGACCAAAGCTTTCTTT. Using reference TRBV3-1 and TRBJ1-1 for the parts outside the CDR3, the full variable domain is DTAVSQTPKYLVTQMGNDKSIKCEQNLGHDTMYWYKQDSKKFLKIMFSYNNKELIINETVPNRFSPKSPDKAHLNLHINSLELGDSAVYFCASSPLGGTKAFFGQGTRLTVV.

The table lists this clonotype with many counts. V usage is TRBV30 and J usage is TRBJ2-2, with unresolved D. CDR1 and CDR2 from the germline V gene are GTSNPN and SVGIG (reference sequence). V shed 2 bases and J shed 4 bases, with 8 bases lying between them. The CDR3 is made up of 13 amino acids. CDR3 sequence: CAWSRQSTGELFF. The CDR3 coding sequence is TGTGCCTGGAGTAGACAAAGCACCGGGGAGCTGTTTTTT.

Details on this clonotype: An end of the junction does not agree with germline; a read error may underlie this. The V gene is TRBV27, the J gene TRBJ2-7, with a tentative D call TRBD1 (6 bases). CDR1 and CDR2 from the germline V gene are MNHEY and SMNVEV (reference sequence). The CDR3 spans 15 residues. The CDR3 spells CASSRTATSSYERYF. The CDR3 region has the DNA TGTGCCAGCAGTCGGACAGCCACCAGCTCCTACGAGCGGTACTTC.

This clonotype occurred many times. The rearrangement joins TRBV9 to TRBJ2-1, with D tentatively TRBD2 (7 bases). Germline V CDR1 and CDR2: SGDLS, YYNGEE. The CDR3 contains 15 residues. V was clipped by 2 bases and J by 7 bases, with 16 bases between them. CDR3 amino acids: CASSVGAGAFNEQFF. In DNA, the CDR3 is TGTGCCAGCAGCGTGGGGGCGGGAGCTTTTAATGAGCAGTTCTTC.

This clonotype was seen a handful of times. V usage is TRBV7-8 and J usage is TRBJ2-6; D not certain. Per the germline V gene, CDR1 is SGHVS and CDR2 is FQNEAQ. The V gene lost 1 base and the J gene lost 1 base, with 5 bases spanning the gap. The CDR3 consists of 15 residues. The CDR3 DNA is TGTGCCAGCAGCTTAGACATATCTGGGGCCAACGTCCTGACTTTC. This sequence encodes CASSLDISGANVLTF.

This clonotype was seen a handful of times. Relative to the germline gene, one junction end is altered; a read error may explain this. The CDR3 loop reads CASGYTGRNTEAFF. The CDR3 DNA is TGTGCCAGCGGTTACACCGGCCGGAACACTGAAGCTTTCTTT. The gene calls are TRBV6-2 or TRBV6-3 and TRBJ1-1; D gene ambiguous. The germline V gene encodes CDR1 MNHEY and CDR2 SVGEGT. The CDR3 sequence is 14 residues long.

The rearrangement links TRBV29-1 to TRBJ2-7; D ambiguous. Between the trimmed V and J ends, which lost 7 bases and 5 bases, there was a span of 12 bases. The CDR3 covers 11 residues. The V gene's germline CDR1 is SQVTM and CDR2 ANQGSEA. CDR3 sequence (DNA): TGCAGCGCCCACGTTCAGGACGAGCAGTACTTC. Protein: CSAHVQDEQYF.

This clonotype was found many times. The genes are TRBV28 and TRBJ2-7, with TRBD1 matching over 11 bases. With 6 bases clipped from V and 3 bases from J, the junction kept 7 bases outside the gene matches. Germline V gene data show CDR1 as MDHEN and CDR2 as SYDVKM. This CDR3 contains 15 residues. CDR3 region: CASRLGTGGLYEQYF. The DNA for the CDR3 is TGTGCCAGCAGGCTCGGGACAGGGGGTCTCTACGAGCAGTACTTC. The whole variable domain, remainder taken from reference TRBV28 and TRBJ2-7, is DVKVTQSSRYLVKRTGEKVFLECVQDMDHENMFWYRQDPGLGLRLIYFSYDVKMKEKGDIPEGYSVSREKKERFSLILESASTNQTSMYLCASRLGTGGLYEQYFGPGTRLTVT.

In this sample, this clonotype turned up many times. J is TRBJ2-1 and V is TRBV20-1; TRBD2 matches at 11 bases. V shed 6 bases, J shed 3 bases, and the junction held 13 bases outside the gene matches. CDR3 length: 17 amino acids. Germline V gene sequence: CDR1 DFQATT, CDR2 SNEGSKA (reference sequence). The CDR3 loop reads CSAEPGLAADLYNEQFF. The CDR3 nucleotides are TGCAGTGCAGAACCGGGACTAGCGGCCGATCTCTACAATGAGCAGTTCTTC.

The chain has TRBV30 and TRBJ2-5; 7 bases agree with TRBD1. V gave up 6 bases and J gave up 5 bases; unmatched junction bases: 9. Germline CDR1 reads GTSNPN; CDR2 reads SVGIG (reference sequence). There are 13 residues in the CDR3. The CDR3 sequence: CACQGQLTETQYF. The DNA for the CDR3 is TGTGCCTGCCAGGGACAGCTAACGGAGACCCAGTACTTC.

This clonotype was counted between two and nine times. The chain has TRBV6-2 or TRBV6-3 and TRBJ1-5; D is unclear. Germline values: CDR1 MNHEY, CDR2 SVGEGT. The germline V and J ends were trimmed by 6 bases and 2 bases, with 14 bases remaining between them. The CDR3 extends over 15 amino acids. The CDR3 loop reads CASRDSVWGNQPQHF. The CDR3 DNA is TGTGCCAGCAGGGATAGTGTGTGGGGCAATCAGCCCCAGCATTTT.

As for this clonotype: A much more abundant neighbour one base away suggests this may be a read error. This sequence joins TRBV3-1 and TRBJ1-6, with 7 nucleotides matching TRBD1. Germline assignment: CDR1 LGHDT and CDR2 YNNKEL (reference sequence). With 1 base clipped from V and 5 bases from J, the junction kept 5 bases outside the gene matches. This CDR3 spans 16 amino acids. The CDR3 region is CASSQGGTAHNSPLHF. CDR3 sequence (DNA): TGTGCCAGCAGCCAAGGAGGGACAGCACATAATTCACCCCTCCACTTT.

This clonotype was seen repeatedly, ten times or more. The chain recombines TRBV3-1 with TRBJ2-2; 8 nucleotides match TRBD2. Germline-derived CDR1 and CDR2 are LGHDT and YNNKEL (reference sequence). The CDR3 spans 14 residues. After removal of 4 bases from V and 3 bases from J, the junction contained 1 base not matched to a gene. The CDR3 is CASSRRGDTGELFF. CDR3 sequence (DNA): TGTGCCAGCAGCCGGCGGGGGGACACCGGGGAGCTGTTTTTT. The variable domain in full, completed from reference TRBV3-1 and TRBJ2-2, reads DTAVSQTPKYLVTQMGNDKSIKCEQNLGHDTMYWYKQDSKKFLKIMFSYNNKELIINETVPNRFSPKSPDKAHLNLHINSLELGDSAVYFCASSRRGDTGELFFGEGSRLTVL.

This clonotype has at least ten counts. The CDR3 DNA follows: TGTGCCAGCTCTCCGGGGAGCCAGACCTACGAGCAGTACTTC. It specifies CASSPGSQTYEQYF. The J gene is TRBJ2-7, the V gene TRBV18; the D gene is possibly TRBD2 (5 bases). CDR1 is KGHSH, CDR2 LQKENI, per germline. With 6 bases removed from V and 2 bases from J, the gap between germline ends came to 14 bases. This CDR3 comprises 14 residues.